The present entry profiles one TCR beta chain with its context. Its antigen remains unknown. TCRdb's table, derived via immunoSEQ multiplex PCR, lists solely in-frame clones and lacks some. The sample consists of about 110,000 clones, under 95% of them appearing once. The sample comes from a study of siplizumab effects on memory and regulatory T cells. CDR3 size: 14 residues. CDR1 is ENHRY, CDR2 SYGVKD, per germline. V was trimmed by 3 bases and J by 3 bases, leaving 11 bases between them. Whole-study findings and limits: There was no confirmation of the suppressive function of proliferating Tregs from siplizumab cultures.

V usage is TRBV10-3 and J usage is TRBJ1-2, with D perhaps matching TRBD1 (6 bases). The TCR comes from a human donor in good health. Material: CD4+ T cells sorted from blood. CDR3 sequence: CAISETGADYGYTF. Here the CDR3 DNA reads TGTGCCATCAGTGAAACGGGGGCGGACTATGGCTACACCTTC.